A single sample is the source of the 2 T cell receptor beta chains below, sequenced in a study of blood T cells in healthy people across ages (dated by TCRdb to about 2015). The protocol used for the library was 5' RACE. Sequencing was performed on an Illumina HiSeq 2500. A second about 7 to 11 cycle PCR used a sample-barcoded 5' primer and a J-beta primer mix. The raw public reads went through TCRdb reprocessing: fastp at Q25, MiXCR clone calling, in-frame beta chains kept. For every CDR3 protein sequence, its rows merge into one entry that carries the most common genes and DNA. For this sample the table gives approximately 960,000 distinct CDR3 sequences, of which about 27% were detected only once. Jointly, the top ten make up roughly 10% of the sample. These sequences were also reported in another study, on T cells of mothers and their children.

Sequencing was carried out using blood. The receptors were sampled from a woman aged 40 to 50 in good health.

This clonotype has a single count. The V and J genes are TRBV12-3 or TRBV12-4 and TRBJ2-1, with D perhaps TRBD2 (5 bases). This CDR3 is 13 amino acids long. Trimming removed 3 bases from V and 10 bases from J, with 13 bases in between. CDR3 sequence: CASSLASLQEQFF. Written as DNA, the CDR3 is TGTGCCAGCAGTTTGGCTAGCCTCCAAGAGCAGTTCTTC.

The table lists this clonotype with a few counts. The J gene is TRBJ1-1, the V gene TRBV2, with TRBD1 as a possible D gene (6 bases). This CDR3 has 14 residues. Germline CDR1 reads SNHLY; CDR2 reads FYNNEI. V lost 6 bases to trimming and J lost 1 base, with 12 bases between them. CDR3 nucleotide sequence: TGTGCCAGCAGCCCCAGGGGCCCGAACACTGAAGCTTTCTTT. This gives the protein CASSPRGPNTEAFF.